The TCR beta chain under discussion was sequenced for a study of molecular identifiers for immune sequencing clone quantification. Trimming pared 0 bases from V and 5 bases from J, leaving 8 bases between. The CDR3 contains 14 residues. CDR1 is SEHNR and CDR2 is FQNEAQ in the germline V gene (reference sequence). Naive CD8 libraries came from approximately 20,000 to 980,000 sorted cells with 10%, 30% or 50% RNA. Naive CD8 T cells were picked out by sorting for CD8+CD4-CCR7+CD45RA+. From the PCR reads, TCRdb called clonotypes with MiXCR, one entry per CDR3 protein. The sample contains about 630,000 distinct CDR3 sequences, 25% of which appear only once.

The sequence was collected from a human donor in good health. Some libraries in this study had Jurkat cell RNA spiked in. The sequencing input was naive CD8+ T cells from blood, with Jurkat cell RNA spiked in. As for subset: FACS-sorted CD8+CD4-CCR7+CD45RA+ naive T cells. J is TRBJ2-1 and V is TRBV7-9; TRBD1 or TRBD2 may be the D gene (5 bases each). The CDR3 DNA is TGTGCCAGCAGCTTAGCTCTGGGGGACAATGAGCAGTTCTTC. Translated: CASSLALGDNEQFF.